The 18 T cell receptor beta chains given below trace back to one sample, sequenced in a study of cytomegalovirus exposure and HLA in healthy donors. PCR primers comprised 60 Vbeta and 13 Jbeta primers. Sequenced by immunoSEQ multiplex PCR; TCRdb stores in-frame clones only, minus some. The sample holds over 100,000 clones, roughly a tenth seen once. Source material: PBMCs. Receptors were obtained from a man aged 35-49 years in good health and CMV-seropositive.

This clone was counted only a few times. The V gene is TRBV7-8, the J gene TRBJ1-5, with 8 bases that match TRBD1. Germline trimming cut 5 bases from V and 1 base from J; bases unmatched to any gene: 7. CDR1 and CDR2 (germline): SGHVS, FQNEAQ. The CDR3 sequence is 16 residues long. CDR3 sequence (DNA): TGTGCCAGCAGCATAACCAGGGGGCTGAGCAATCAGCCCCAGCATTTT. Its protein product is CASSITRGLSNQPQHF.

In this sample, this clone turned up a few times. The V gene is TRBV28, the J gene TRBJ2-7; 9 positions match TRBD1. CDR3 length: 17 amino acids. Germline CDR1 reads MDHEN; CDR2 reads SYDVKM. Losses at the gene ends were 3 bases for V and 6 bases for J; bases not matched to a gene: 15. CDR3 nucleotides: TGTGCCAGCAGTTTCTCACCGGGACAGGGAACATTCGGCGAGCAGTACTTC. It yields the protein CASSFSPGQGTFGEQYF.

CDR3 nucleotide sequence: TGTGCCAGCAACTTGGGGGGCACTGAAGCTTTCTTT. It is translated as CASNLGGTEAFF. The J gene is TRBJ1-1, the V gene TRBV6-6; D possibly corresponds to TRBD1 (5 bases). Germline V lookup: CDR1 MNHNY, CDR2 SVGAGI (reference sequence). This CDR3 has 12 amino acids. V shed 7 bases and J shed 4 bases, with 10 bases lying between them.

This chain joins TRBV27 and TRBJ1-1, with D possibly TRBD1 on 6 matching bases. Germline V lookup: CDR1 MNHEY, CDR2 SMNVEV (reference sequence). Trimming took off 1 base at V and 5 bases at J, with 8 bases between the two ends. The CDR3 length is 13 residues. The CDR3 protein is CASSLYGQTEAFF. Written as DNA, the CDR3 is TGTGCCAGCAGTTTATATGGACAGACTGAAGCTTTCTTT.

The chain recombines TRBV7-9 with TRBJ2-1; 7 nucleotides match TRBD2. Looked up from germline, CDR1 is SEHNR and CDR2 is FQNEAQ (reference sequence). CDR3 length: 16 residues. After removal of 0 bases from V and 9 bases from J, the junction contained 11 bases not matched to a gene. CDR3 nucleotides: TGTGCCAGCAGCTTAGCAGGCGGGAGCGTTGTGTTTGAGCAGTTCTTC. Amino acid sequence: CASSLAGGSVVFEQFF.

The rearrangement links TRBV5-1 to TRBJ2-3; 9 bases are shared with TRBD1. Germline CDR1 is SGHRS and CDR2 is YFSETQ. CDR3 length: 16 amino acids. Unmatched junction bases numbered 7, after V lost 3 bases and J lost 2 bases. CDR3 bases: TGCGCCAGCAGCTCGCATGGGACAGGGAACACAGATACGCAGTATTTT. Protein product: CASSSHGTGNTDTQYF.

The V and J genes are TRBV6-6 and TRBJ2-7; perhaps TRBD1 as D (6 bases). The ends were cut back, 8 bases at V and 12 bases at J, with 23 bases in the middle. The CDR3 spans 13 residues. From germline, CDR1 is MNHNY and CDR2 SVGAGI (reference sequence). The CDR3 is CASSPKADRSGYF. The DNA for the CDR3 is TGTGCCAGCTCACCTAAGGCCGACAGGTCGGGGTACTTC.

There are a few counts of this clone. V and J are TRBV7-9 and TRBJ2-2; a weak D match, TRBD2 (5 bases). The V end was cut by 4 bases, the J end by 2 bases, with 8 bases between. The germline CDR1 and CDR2 sequences are SEHNR and FQNEAQ (reference sequence). The CDR3 contains 14 residues. The CDR3 DNA sequence: TGTGCCAGCAGCTCGGGGTCTAACACCGGGGAGCTGTTTTTT. It yields the protein CASSSGSNTGELFF.

This clone has more than one count but fewer than ten. The rearrangement uses TRBV7-3 and TRBJ2-3; 8 nucleotides align to TRBD2. Germline V gene lookup returns CDR1 SGHTA and CDR2 FQGTGA. This CDR3 spans 15 amino acids. The trim removed 4 bases at V and 4 bases at J, leaving 7 bases unmatched. CDR3 nucleotide sequence: TGTGCCAGCAGCTCCCGCGGAGCGGGAGCAGATACGCAGTATTTT. It yields the protein CASSSRGAGADTQYF.

The chain joins TRBV9 to TRBJ1-5; weak D call: TRBD1 (6 bases). Germline values: CDR1 SGDLS, CDR2 YYNGEE. V was pared by 0 bases and J by 2 bases, with 9 bases between. The CDR3 is 15 amino acids. CDR3 DNA: TGTGCCAGCAGCGTAGCAGGGGATGGCAATCAGCCCCAGCATTTT. It codes for CASSVAGDGNQPQHF.

This clone was found a few times. The chain employs TRBV4-2 and TRBJ1-1; the D is unclear. The CDR3 is 13 amino acids. Germline CDR1 LGHNA, CDR2 YNFKEQ. Trimming removed 0 bases at V and 6 bases at J, with 8 bases between. The CDR3 loop reads CASSQEAVPEAFF. The DNA for the CDR3 is TGTGCCAGCAGCCAAGAGGCAGTCCCTGAAGCTTTCTTT.

The chain joins TRBV7-2 to TRBJ1-3; tentative D call: TRBD1 (5 bases). The CDR3 has 13 residues. The V gene's germline CDR1 is SGHTA and CDR2 FQGNSA. V gave up 4 bases and J gave up 4 bases, with 8 bases separating them. The CDR3 loop reads CASSSREGNTIYF. CDR3 coding DNA: TGTGCCAGCAGCTCCAGGGAAGGAAACACCATATATTTT. The whole variable domain, remainder taken from reference TRBV7-2 and TRBJ1-3, is GAGVSQSPSNKVTEKGKDVELRCDPISGHTALYWYRQSLGQGLEFLIYFQGNSAPDKSGLPSDRFSAERTGGSVSTLTIQRTQQEDSAVYLCASSSREGNTIYFGEGSWLTVV.

This clone was observed a few times. The genes are TRBV5-1 and TRBJ1-5, with D possibly TRBD1 on 6 matching bases. The V gene lost 5 bases and the J gene lost 0 bases, with 18 bases spanning the gap. The germline V gene has CDR1 SGHRS and CDR2 YFSETQ. The CDR3 consists of 17 residues. In DNA form, the CDR3 reads TGCGCCAGCAGACGACCCGGACAGAATTATAGCAATCAGCCCCAGCATTTT. It is translated as CASRRPGQNYSNQPQHF.

This chain links TRBV15 with TRBJ1-2; 7 bases align to TRBD1. Germline V lookup: CDR1 LNHNV, CDR2 YYDKDF (reference sequence). V gave up 5 bases and J gave up 6 bases; unmatched junction bases: 6. The CDR3 has 13 amino acids. The CDR3 coding sequence is TGTGCCACCAGCGCTACGACAGGGAATGGCTACACCTTC. Translation gives CATSATTGNGYTF. The complete variable domain, with remaining parts taken from reference TRBV15 and TRBJ1-2, reads DAMVIQNPRYQVTQFGKPVTLSCSQTLNHNVMYWYQQKSSQAPKLLFHYYDKDFNNEADTPDNFQSRRPNTSFCFLDIRSPGLGDTAMYLCATSATTGNGYTFGSGTRLTVV.

This clone was seen more than once but under ten times. The rearrangement joins TRBV7-8 to TRBJ1-1; D unresolved. With 0 bases removed from V and 4 bases from J, the gap between germline ends came to 9 bases. The CDR3 spans 14 residues. Germline CDR1 SGHVS, CDR2 FQNEAQ. CDR3 in DNA: TGTGCCAGCAGCTTAGCCGGTCGGGGCACTGAAGCTTTCTTT. Protein sequence: CASSLAGRGTEAFF.

This chain links TRBV5-1 with TRBJ2-5; 8 positions agree with TRBD2. The CDR3 contains 15 residues. J lost 4 bases, V lost 3 bases, and 8 bases had no gene match. The germline CDR1 and CDR2 sequences are SGHRS and YFSETQ. Here the CDR3 reads CASSYNSGIGETQYF. In DNA form, the CDR3 reads TGCGCCAGCAGCTATAATAGCGGGATCGGAGAGACCCAGTACTTC.

This clone was seen only a few times. The V gene is TRBV5-6, the J gene TRBJ2-5; TRBD2 agrees at 13 bases. CDR1 and CDR2 (germline): SGHDT, YYEEEE. Germline trimming cut 7 bases from V and 4 bases from J; bases unmatched to any gene: 4. This CDR3 spans 14 amino acids. CDR3 DNA: TGTGCCAGCCTACTAGCGGGAGGGGGAGAGACCCAGTACTTC. Translated, it gives CASLLAGGGETQYF. The whole variable domain, filled in from reference TRBV5-6 and TRBJ2-5, reads DAGVTQSPTHLIKTRGQQVTLRCSPKSGHDTVSWYQQALGQGPQFIFQYYEEEERQRGNFPDRFSGHQFPNYSSELNVNALLLGDSALYLCASLLAGGGETQYFGPGTRLLVL.

The gene calls are TRBV7-2 and TRBJ2-7; TRBD2 agrees at 8 bases. CDR3 length equals 15 residues. Trimming at V came to 1 base and at J to 2 bases, leaving 4 bases not matched to a gene. Germline CDR1 is SGHTA and CDR2 is FQGNSA. CDR3: CASSLDRGGTYEQYF. The CDR3 region has the DNA TGTGCCAGCAGCTTAGATCGCGGGGGGACCTACGAGCAGTACTTC.